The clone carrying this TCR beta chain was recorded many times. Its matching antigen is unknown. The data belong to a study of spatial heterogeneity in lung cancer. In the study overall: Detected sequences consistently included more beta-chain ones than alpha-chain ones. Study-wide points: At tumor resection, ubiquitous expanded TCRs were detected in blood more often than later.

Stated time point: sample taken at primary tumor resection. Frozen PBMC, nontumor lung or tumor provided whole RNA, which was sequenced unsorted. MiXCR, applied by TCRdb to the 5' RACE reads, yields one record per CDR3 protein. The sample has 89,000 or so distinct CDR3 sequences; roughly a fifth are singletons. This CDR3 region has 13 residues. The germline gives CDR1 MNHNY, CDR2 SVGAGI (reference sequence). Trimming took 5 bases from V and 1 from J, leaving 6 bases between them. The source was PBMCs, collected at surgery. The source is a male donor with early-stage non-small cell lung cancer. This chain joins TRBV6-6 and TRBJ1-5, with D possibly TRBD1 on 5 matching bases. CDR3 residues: CASSRDSNQPQHF. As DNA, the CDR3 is TGTGCCAGCAGTCGGGACAGCAATCAGCCCCAGCATTTT.